This T cell receptor (beta chain) was found in a study of Graves' ophthalmopathy and Graves' hyperthyroidism. RNA transcripts were the source from which TCR beta CDR3 regions were amplified. RT-PCR with HTBI primers came first, then second-round multiplex PCR. TCRdb re-called the multiplex PCR reads with MiXCR, one entry per CDR3 protein. In the table there are more than 300,000 distinct CDR3 sequences, less than 20% of which are singletons. CDR3 size: 17 residues. CDR1 is MNHEY, CDR2 SVGEGT, per germline. After removal of 2 bases from V and 4 bases from J, the junction contained 11 bases not matched to a gene. This clonotype came up many times.

V and J are TRBV6-2 or TRBV6-3 and TRBJ1-1, with 9 bases lining up with TRBD1. The sequenced sample consisted of peripheral blood. The receptor was isolated from a young woman with stable Graves' hyperthyroidism. The CDR3 nucleotides read TGTGCCAGCAGTTACGATCGTGACAGGGGGAGGAGCACTGAAGCTTTCTTT. Protein sequence: CASSYDRDRGRSTEAFF.